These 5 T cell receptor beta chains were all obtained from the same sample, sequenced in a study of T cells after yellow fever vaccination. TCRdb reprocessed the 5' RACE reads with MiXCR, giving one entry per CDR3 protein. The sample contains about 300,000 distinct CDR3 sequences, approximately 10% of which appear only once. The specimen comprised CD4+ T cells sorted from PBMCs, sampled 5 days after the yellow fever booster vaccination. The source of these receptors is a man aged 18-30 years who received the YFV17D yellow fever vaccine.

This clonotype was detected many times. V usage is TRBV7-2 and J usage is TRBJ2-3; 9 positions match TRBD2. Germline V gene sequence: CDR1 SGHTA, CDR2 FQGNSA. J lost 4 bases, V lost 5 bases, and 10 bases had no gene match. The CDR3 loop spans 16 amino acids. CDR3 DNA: TGTGCCAGCAGCGGAAACCGAGCGGGGGGTCCAGATACGCAGTATTTT. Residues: CASSGNRAGGPDTQYF. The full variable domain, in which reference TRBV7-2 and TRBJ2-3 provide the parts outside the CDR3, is GAGVSQSPSNKVTEKGKDVELRCDPISGHTALYWYRQSLGQGLEFLIYFQGNSAPDKSGLPSDRFSAERTGGSVSTLTIQRTQQEDSAVYLCASSGNRAGGPDTQYFGPGTRLTVL.

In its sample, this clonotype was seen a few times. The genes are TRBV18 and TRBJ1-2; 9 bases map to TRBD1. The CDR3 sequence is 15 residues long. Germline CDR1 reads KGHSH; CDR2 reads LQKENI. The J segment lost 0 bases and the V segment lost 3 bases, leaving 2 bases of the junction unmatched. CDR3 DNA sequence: TGTGCCAGCTCACCGGACAGGGGATCTAACTATGGCTACACCTTC. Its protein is CASSPDRGSNYGYTF.

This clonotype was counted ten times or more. CDR3 amino acids: CASSQDPGEAGNIQYF. The CDR3 region has the DNA TGTGCCAGCAGCCAAGATCCGGGGGAAGCGGGGAACATTCAGTACTTC. The chain has TRBV3-1 and TRBJ2-4; 7 positions agree with TRBD2. With 0 bases clipped from V and 7 bases from J, the junction kept 9 bases outside the gene matches. This CDR3 is 16 amino acids long. The germline V gene encodes CDR1 LGHDT and CDR2 YNNKEL (reference sequence).

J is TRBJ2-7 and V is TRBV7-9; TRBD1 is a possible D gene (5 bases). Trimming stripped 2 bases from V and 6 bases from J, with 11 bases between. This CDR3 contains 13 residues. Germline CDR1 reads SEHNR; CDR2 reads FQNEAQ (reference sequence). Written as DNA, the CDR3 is TGTGCCAGCAGCTTATCAGACAGACCCGAGCAGTACGTC. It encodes CASSLSDRPEQYV.

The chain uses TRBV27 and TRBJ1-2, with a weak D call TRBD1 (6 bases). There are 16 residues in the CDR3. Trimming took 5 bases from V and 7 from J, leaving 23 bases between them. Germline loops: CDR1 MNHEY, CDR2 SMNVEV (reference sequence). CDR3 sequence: CASSRSVRGPPAGYTF. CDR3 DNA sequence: TGTGCCAGCAGTCGATCAGTCCGGGGGCCTCCCGCTGGCTACACCTTC.